This T cell receptor (beta chain) was identified in a study of control samples from healthy donors and cancer patients. This CDR3 comprises 15 residues. The germline CDR1 and CDR2 sequences are MDHEN and SYDVKM. V lost 6 bases and J lost 4; bases outside the gene matches: 8. The method was immunoSEQ multiplex PCR; TCRdb's version includes in-frame clones alone and lacks a portion of them. The table has 90,000 to 150,000 clones, roughly nine tenths seen once. This chain joins TRBV28 and TRBJ2-2; 7 bases are shared with TRBD1. This receptor was identified in a woman aged 18-30 years in good health. Sequenced input: blood. CDR3 loop: CASSPRDSSTGELFF. The CDR3 region has the DNA TGTGCCAGCAGCCCCCGGGACAGCAGCACCGGGGAGCTGTTTTTT.